This T cell receptor beta chain emerged from a study of blood T cell repertoires in COVID-19. Study details: Some COVID-19 samples were acute and others convalescent; all came from the United States, Italy and Spain. T cells, B-cell-depleted T cells, or PBMCs supplied cDNA or gDNA.

Original analysis: How many nucleated cells were present was estimated from reference gene primer amplification. Profiled with immunoSEQ multiplex PCR; TCRdb holds only in-frame clones, not every one. V, J and clone size are those of that table, while D and trimming were read from the DNA. The sample lists some 150,000 clones, 75% to 90% occurring once. The germline CDR1 and CDR2 sequences are LNHDA and SQIVND (reference sequence). V was pared by 7 bases and J by 3 bases, with 19 bases between. The CDR3 is 16 residues long. The V gene is TRBV19, the J gene TRBJ1-5, with D possibly TRBD1 on 6 matching bases. This clonotype was sampled from a woman of 80 years or more with acute or convalescent COVID-19. The sample consisted of peripheral blood. DNA of the CDR3: TGTGCCAGTATACGGCAGGGAGGGGGGTTCAATCAGCCCCAGCATTTT. Encoded protein: CASIRQGGGFNQPQHF. The full variable domain, with the rest looked up from reference TRBV19 and TRBJ1-5, is DGGITQSPKYLFRKEGQNVTLSCEQNLNHDAMYWYRQDPGQGLRLIYYSQIVNDFQKGDIAEGYSVSREKKESFPLTVTSAQKNPTAFYLCASIRQGGGFNQPQHFGDGTRLSIL.